This TCR beta chain was recovered during a study of cytomegalovirus exposure and HLA in healthy donors. This PCR relied on a set of 60 Vbeta primers and 13 Jbeta primers. Measured with immunoSEQ multiplex PCR; TCRdb has only the in-frame clones, and not every one. The sample includes approximately 97,000 clones, under 85% of them seen just once. This receptor was identified in a woman in her thirties or forties in good health and CMV-seropositive. Input material: PBMCs.

CDR3 in amino acids: CASSQPGGTDTQYF. CDR3 DNA: TGTGCCAGCAGCCAACCCGGGGGAACAGATACGCAGTATTTT. The chain combines TRBV4-2 with TRBJ2-3, with D possibly matching TRBD2 (6 bases). Germline assignment: CDR1 LGHNA and CDR2 YNFKEQ. Trimming stripped 2 bases from V and 3 bases from J, with 9 bases between. This CDR3 is built from 14 residues.